This T cell receptor beta chain appears in the sequencing data of a study of blood T cell repertoires in COVID-19. Study summary: Material from acute and convalescent COVID-19 was sourced from the United States, Italy and Spain.

Generated by immunoSEQ multiplex PCR, the TCRdb table keeps only in-frame clones and is missing some. The table has 130,000 or so clones, around 86% seen once; the top ten hold about 1.6%. This clone occurred a few times. Germline assignment: CDR1 SGHDN and CDR2 FVKESK. This CDR3 has 17 residues. V shed 1 base, J shed 6 bases, and the junction held 12 bases outside the gene matches. The rearrangement uses TRBV14 and TRBJ2-1, with 7 nucleotides matching TRBD2. Source material: peripheral blood. This sequence was found in a human donor in a cohort sampled during active COVID-19. In DNA form, the CDR3 reads TGTGCCAGCAGCCAAGTCGGCGGGGGAATGATGAGCAATGAGCAGTTCTTC. As protein: CASSQVGGGMMSNEQFF.